This is a list of T cell receptor beta chains from one sample in a study of shared clonotypes between healthy human individuals. Profiling relied on immunoSEQ multiplex PCR, and the TCRdb table lists in-frame clones only, not all of them. Found here are about 820,000 clones, around 93% of them singletons; the top ten hold around 24%. The sample consisted of naive CD8+ T cells sorted from blood. The origin of the receptors is a man under 40 in good health. The CDR3 runs from the conserved cysteine through the conserved F or W. Each record gives: CDR3 protein, V gene, J gene.

CDR3: CASGPGTLRHGEQFF
V: TRBV12-5
J: TRBJ2-1

CDR3: CASSLVGGGDYEQYF
V: TRBV5-1
J: TRBJ2-7

CDR3: CASSYGQGLNQPQHF
V: TRBV6-5
J: TRBJ1-5

CDR3: CASSQEGGGSYEQYF
V: TRBV4-3
J: TRBJ2-7

CDR3: CASSLGAGEFYEQYF
V: TRBV11-2
J: TRBJ2-7

CDR3: CASSWRSTGELFF
V: TRBV5-4
J: TRBJ2-2

CDR3: CASSLTGYNEQFF
V: TRBV7-9
J: TRBJ2-1

CDR3: CASSHDTYNEQFF
V: TRBV6-5
J: TRBJ2-1

CDR3: CASRLVVGTYEQYF
V: TRBV6-1
J: TRBJ2-7

CDR3: CAISESRGGEKLFF
V: TRBV10-3
J: TRBJ1-4

CDR3: CASSPRWGYNEQFF
V: TRBV9
J: TRBJ2-1

CDR3: CASSHPLGFNEVDTQYF
V: TRBV7-3
J: TRBJ2-3

CDR3: CSVDPKETSHEQFF
V: TRBV29-1
J: TRBJ2-1

CDR3: CASSRNRADEQFF
V: TRBV5-1
J: TRBJ2-1

CDR3: CASSFIGGTGVYQPQHF
V: TRBV27
J: TRBJ1-5

CDR3: CASSQGLGQGTYEQYF
V: TRBV4-1
J: TRBJ2-7

CDR3: CASSEMDSRASTVLDTQYF
V: TRBV2
J: TRBJ2-3

CDR3: CLPGQGDYGYTF
V: TRBV6-6
J: TRBJ1-2

CDR3: CASSRGPPGSNQPQHF
V: TRBV5-6
J: TRBJ1-5

CDR3: CASSITGKVYEQYF
V: TRBV7-9
J: TRBJ2-7

CDR3: CASSVGGQGYEQFF
V: TRBV9
J: TRBJ2-1

CDR3: CASSYRREGPNEQFF
V: TRBV6-6
J: TRBJ2-1

CDR3: CSVEGAPGLELTDTQYF
V: TRBV29-1
J: TRBJ2-3

CDR3: CAISDDRAGYGYTF
V: TRBV10-3
J: TRBJ1-2

CDR3: CASSPTELLGGELFF
V: TRBV7-8
J: TRBJ2-2

CDR3: CASEGMGTDTQYF
V: TRBV2
J: TRBJ2-3

CDR3: CASSLLAENTDTQYF
V: TRBV27
J: TRBJ2-3

CDR3: CASSPDPGQGPYNEQFF
V: TRBV9
J: TRBJ2-1

CDR3: CASSQFTGDFYEQYF
V: TRBV19
J: TRBJ2-7

CDR3: CASSLLLAGGDKNIQYF
V: TRBV7-2
J: TRBJ2-4

CDR3: CAWNIGSSHEQYF
V: TRBV30
J: TRBJ2-7

CDR3: CASLPRSSYEQYF
V: TRBV28
J: TRBJ2-7

CDR3: CASSPQGKGLYNEQFF
V: TRBV7-9
J: TRBJ2-1

CDR3: CASSVDRQGGYGEQFF
V: TRBV5-1
J: TRBJ2-1

CDR3: CARPRCAEAFF
V: TRBV5-3
J: TRBJ1-1

CDR3: CASSQPPGDDYGYTF
V: TRBV7-9
J: TRBJ1-2

CDR3: CASSLFVVADTQYF
V: TRBV27
J: TRBJ2-3

CDR3: CASSQEGGREGQVQETQYF
V: TRBV4-2
J: TRBJ2-5

CDR3: CASSNIAASGSDTQYF
V: TRBV27
J: TRBJ2-3

CDR3: CASSPGTSYEQYF
V: TRBV19
J: TRBJ2-7

CDR3: CASSPDWAAEKTQETQYF
V: TRBV7-2
J: TRBJ2-5

CDR3: CASSPFRGIDEQFF
V: TRBV6-6
J: TRBJ2-1

CDR3: CASGLLAVYNEQFF
V: TRBV6-5
J: TRBJ2-1

CDR3: CASSLSPTWRNEQFF
V: TRBV27
J: TRBJ2-1

CDR3: CASSWTSGRYEQYF
V: TRBV5-8
J: TRBJ2-7

CDR3: CASGSAYGYTF
V: TRBV12-5
J: TRBJ1-2

CDR3: CASLRGYEQYF
V: TRBV28
J: TRBJ2-7

CDR3: CSVEPSGKGREQYF
V: TRBV29-1
J: TRBJ2-7

CDR3: CASSLLLAGGLETQYF
V: TRBV7-9
J: TRBJ2-5

CDR3: CASSLFGVGTEAFF
V: TRBV28
J: TRBJ1-1

CDR3: CASSFYGSTDTQYF
V: TRBV2
J: TRBJ2-3

CDR3: CSAGYNEQFF
V: TRBV20-1
J: TRBJ2-1

CDR3: CASSLLAPYNEQFF
V: TRBV7-2
J: TRBJ2-1

CDR3: CAWSVLSDRDTQYF
V: TRBV30
J: TRBJ2-3

CDR3: CASSTRDSVYEQYF
V: TRBV19
J: TRBJ2-7

CDR3: CASRERTGNIFYEQYF
V: TRBV5-5
J: TRBJ2-7

CDR3: CASSRPGLDDIGQFF
V: TRBV4-1
J: TRBJ2-1

CDR3: CASRGVNTGEETQYF
V: TRBV6-4
J: TRBJ2-5